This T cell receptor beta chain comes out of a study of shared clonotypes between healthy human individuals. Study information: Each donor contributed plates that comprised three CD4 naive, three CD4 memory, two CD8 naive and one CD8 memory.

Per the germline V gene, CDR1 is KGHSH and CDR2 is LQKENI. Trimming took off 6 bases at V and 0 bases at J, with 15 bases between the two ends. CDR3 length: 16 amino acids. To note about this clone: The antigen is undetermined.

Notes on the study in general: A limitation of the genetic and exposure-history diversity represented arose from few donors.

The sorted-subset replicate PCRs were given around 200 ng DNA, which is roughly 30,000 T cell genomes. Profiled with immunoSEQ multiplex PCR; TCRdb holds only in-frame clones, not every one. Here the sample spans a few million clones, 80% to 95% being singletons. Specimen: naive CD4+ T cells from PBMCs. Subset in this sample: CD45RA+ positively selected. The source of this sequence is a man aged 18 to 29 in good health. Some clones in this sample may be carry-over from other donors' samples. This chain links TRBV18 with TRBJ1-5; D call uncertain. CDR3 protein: CASSRRPQNSNQPQHF. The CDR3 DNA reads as TGTGCCAGCTCCCGACGACCCCAAAATAGCAATCAGCCCCAGCATTTT.